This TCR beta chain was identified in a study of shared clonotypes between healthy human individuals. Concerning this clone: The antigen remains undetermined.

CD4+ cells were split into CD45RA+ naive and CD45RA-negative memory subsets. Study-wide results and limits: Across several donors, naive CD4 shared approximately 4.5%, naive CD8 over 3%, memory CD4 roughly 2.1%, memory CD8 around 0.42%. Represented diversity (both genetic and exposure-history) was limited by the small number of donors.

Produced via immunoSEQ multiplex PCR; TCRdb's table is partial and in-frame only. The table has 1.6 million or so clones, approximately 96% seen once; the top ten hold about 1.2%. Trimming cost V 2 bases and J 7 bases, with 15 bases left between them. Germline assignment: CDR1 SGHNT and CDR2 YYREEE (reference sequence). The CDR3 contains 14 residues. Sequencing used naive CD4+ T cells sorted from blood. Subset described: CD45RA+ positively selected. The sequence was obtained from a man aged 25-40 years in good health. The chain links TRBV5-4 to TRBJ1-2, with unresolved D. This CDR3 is CASSFSYFESGYTF. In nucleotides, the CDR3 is TGTGCCAGCAGCTTCTCCTACTTTGAGTCTGGCTACACCTTC.